The sequence of this TCR beta chain was determined in a study of blood T cell repertoires in COVID-19. This CDR3 comprises 12 residues. V lost 4 bases and J lost 4, with 8 bases in between. Germline loops: CDR1 SGHVS, CDR2 FQNEAQ. Clones were sequenced by immunoSEQ multiplex PCR, and TCRdb holds only the in-frame ones, with some missing. The table lists nearly 400,000 clones, roughly 90% of them singletons. This clone was counted between two and nine times. The rearrangement uses TRBV7-8 and TRBJ2-7, with D perhaps matching TRBD1 (5 bases). Source material: PBMCs or T cells enriched from blood (not recorded which). This sequence originates from a woman aged 30 to 39 who had recovered from COVID-19. CDR3 protein: CASSSTVYEQYF. CDR3 DNA: TGTGCCAGCAGCTCGACAGTATACGAGCAGTACTTC.